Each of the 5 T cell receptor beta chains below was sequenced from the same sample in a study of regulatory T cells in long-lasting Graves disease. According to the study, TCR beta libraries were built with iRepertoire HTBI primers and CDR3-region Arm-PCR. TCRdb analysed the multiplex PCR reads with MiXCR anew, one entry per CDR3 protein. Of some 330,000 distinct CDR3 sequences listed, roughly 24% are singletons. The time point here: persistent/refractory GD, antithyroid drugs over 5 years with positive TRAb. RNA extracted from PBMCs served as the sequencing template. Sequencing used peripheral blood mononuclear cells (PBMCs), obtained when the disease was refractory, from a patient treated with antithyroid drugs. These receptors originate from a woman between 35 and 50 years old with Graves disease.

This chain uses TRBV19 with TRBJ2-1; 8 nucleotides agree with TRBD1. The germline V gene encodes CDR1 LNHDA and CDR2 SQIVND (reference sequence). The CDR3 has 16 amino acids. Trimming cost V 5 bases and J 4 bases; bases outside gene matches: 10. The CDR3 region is CASSRIGTGQYNEQFF. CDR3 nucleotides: TGTGCCAGTAGTCGGATTGGGACAGGCCAATACAATGAGCAGTTCTTC.

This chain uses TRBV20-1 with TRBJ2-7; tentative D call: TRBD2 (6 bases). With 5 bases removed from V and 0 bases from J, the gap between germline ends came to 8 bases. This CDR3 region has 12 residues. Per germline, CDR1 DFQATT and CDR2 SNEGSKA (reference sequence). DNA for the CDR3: TGCAGTGCTGGGAGGCCCTCCTACGAGCAGTACTTC. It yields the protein CSAGRPSYEQYF.

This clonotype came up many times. The DNA of the CDR3 is TGTGCCAGCAGTTCCGCCCCAGGGGTTCAGCCCCAGCATTTT. It specifies CASSSAPGVQPQHF. The chain recombines TRBV27 with TRBJ1-5; D might be TRBD1 (6 bases). V dropped 4 bases and J dropped 6 bases, with 13 bases sitting between them. The CDR3 loop spans 14 amino acids. Germline CDR1 is MNHEY and CDR2 is SMNVEV (reference sequence).

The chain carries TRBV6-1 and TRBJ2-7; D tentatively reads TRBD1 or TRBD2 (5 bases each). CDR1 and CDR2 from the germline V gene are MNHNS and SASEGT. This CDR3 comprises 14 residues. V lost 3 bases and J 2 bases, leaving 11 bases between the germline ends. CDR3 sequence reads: CASSDRGGTYEQYF. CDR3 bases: TGTGCCAGCAGTGACCGTGGGGGAACCTACGAGCAGTACTTC.

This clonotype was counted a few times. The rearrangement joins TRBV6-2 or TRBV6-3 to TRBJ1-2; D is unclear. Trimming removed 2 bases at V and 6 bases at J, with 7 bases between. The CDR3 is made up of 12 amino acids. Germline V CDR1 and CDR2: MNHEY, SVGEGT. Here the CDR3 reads CASSYSDNGYTF. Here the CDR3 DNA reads TGTGCCAGCAGTTACAGTGATAATGGCTACACCTTC.